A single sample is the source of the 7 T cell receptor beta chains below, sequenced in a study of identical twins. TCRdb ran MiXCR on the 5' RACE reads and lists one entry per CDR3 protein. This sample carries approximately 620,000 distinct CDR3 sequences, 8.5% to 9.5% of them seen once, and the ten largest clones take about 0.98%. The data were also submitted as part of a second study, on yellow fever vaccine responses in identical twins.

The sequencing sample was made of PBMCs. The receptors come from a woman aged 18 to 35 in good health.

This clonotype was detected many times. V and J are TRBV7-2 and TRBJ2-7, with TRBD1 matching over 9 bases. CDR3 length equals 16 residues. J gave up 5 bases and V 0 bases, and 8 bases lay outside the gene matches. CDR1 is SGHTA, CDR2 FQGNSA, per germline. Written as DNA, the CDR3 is TGTGCCAGCAGCTTAGCAGGTGTCGGGACAGGGAACGAGCAGTACTTC. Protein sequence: CASSLAGVGTGNEQYF.

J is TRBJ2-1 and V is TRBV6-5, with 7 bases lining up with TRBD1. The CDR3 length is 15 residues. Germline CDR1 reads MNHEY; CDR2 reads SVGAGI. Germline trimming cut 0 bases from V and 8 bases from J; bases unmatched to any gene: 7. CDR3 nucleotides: TGTGCCAGCAGTTACTCGACGGGACAGTCCCATGAGCAGTTCTTC. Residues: CASSYSTGQSHEQFF.

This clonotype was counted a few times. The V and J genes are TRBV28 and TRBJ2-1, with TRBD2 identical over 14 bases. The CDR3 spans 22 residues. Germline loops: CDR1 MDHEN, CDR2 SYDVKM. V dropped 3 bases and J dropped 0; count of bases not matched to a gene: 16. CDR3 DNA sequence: TGTGCCAGCAGTTTCCCTAAACCGGGACACGGGACTAGCGGGAGCTCCTACAATGAGCAGTTCTTC. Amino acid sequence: CASSFPKPGHGTSGSSYNEQFF.

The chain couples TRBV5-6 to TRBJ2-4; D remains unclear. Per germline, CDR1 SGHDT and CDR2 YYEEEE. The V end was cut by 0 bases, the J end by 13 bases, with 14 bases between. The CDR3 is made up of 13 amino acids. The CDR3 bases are TGTGCCAGCAGCTTGGATGGGGTTATGGTCCAGTACTTC. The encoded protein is CASSLDGVMVQYF. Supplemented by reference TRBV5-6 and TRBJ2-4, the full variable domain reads DAGVTQSPTHLIKTRGQQVTLRCSPKSGHDTVSWYQQALGQGPQFIFQYYEEEERQRGNFPDRFSGHQFPNYSSELNVNALLLGDSALYLCASSLDGVMVQYFGAGTRLSVL.

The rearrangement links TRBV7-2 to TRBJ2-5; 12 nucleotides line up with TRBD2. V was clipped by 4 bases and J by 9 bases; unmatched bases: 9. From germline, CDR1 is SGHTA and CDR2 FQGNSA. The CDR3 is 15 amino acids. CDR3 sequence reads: CASSSWTSGIEAQYF. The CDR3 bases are TGTGCCAGCAGCTCCTGGACTAGCGGGATTGAGGCCCAGTACTTC.

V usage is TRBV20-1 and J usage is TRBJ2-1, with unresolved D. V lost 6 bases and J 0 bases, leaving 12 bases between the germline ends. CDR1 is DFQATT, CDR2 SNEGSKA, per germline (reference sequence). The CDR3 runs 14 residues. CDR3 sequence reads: CSALREGSYNEQFF. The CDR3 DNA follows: TGCAGTGCGTTAAGAGAAGGCTCCTACAATGAGCAGTTCTTC.

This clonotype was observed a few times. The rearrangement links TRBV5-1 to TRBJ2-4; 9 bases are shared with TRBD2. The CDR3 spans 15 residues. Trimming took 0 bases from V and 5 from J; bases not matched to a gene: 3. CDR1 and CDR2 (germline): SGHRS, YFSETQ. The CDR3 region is CASSLEWTSENIQYF. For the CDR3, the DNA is TGCGCCAGCAGCTTGGAATGGACTAGCGAAAACATTCAGTACTTC.